The entry that follows covers one TCR beta chain sequence. Which antigen it targets is not known. No clone much larger than this one lies a single base away; base qualities are absent. This sample was included in a study of cytomegalovirus exposure and HLA in healthy donors (dated by TCRdb to about 2017). Describing the broader study: According to an earlier analysis of around 600 of the donors, roughly 180 million T cells yielded 95 million to 140 million unique TCR beta sequences and more than 250 Gb of sequence data. An early release covering about 600 HLA-typed donors comprised about 320 gigabases of sequencing data and around 85 million unique TCR sequences. Of the 300 to 400 genotyped donors, around 81% fell in the genetic ancestry cluster associated with self-reported Caucasian donors. The study aimed to test whether cataloging public T cell receptors could reveal signatures of past pathogen exposure. The T cell repertoires of 666 subjects were profiled by immunosequencing and related to cytomegalovirus serostatus. Along with the approximately 670-subject first cohort, a separate validation cohort of over a hundred different subjects was used. To predict cytomegalovirus infection status, the study combined high-throughput TCR immunosequencing, statistical association of individual TCRs with disease status, and machine learning. A later analysis re-analyzed previously published TCR beta repertoires from about 600 donors and added high-resolution HLA genotyping to study TCR occurrence patterns. In the later analysis, no new phenotypic data were used to find candidate immune exposures; instead, reliance was placed on TCR beta sequences and their occurrence across donors. An earlier analysis of approximately 630 of the donors applied high-throughput TCR beta sequencing to assess whether each TCR beta V gene segment acted as functional or pseudogenic. Donor age, sex, ethnicity and CMV serostatus were collected together with the repertoire data. A later genetic analysis took genome-wide SNP genotypes for about 55% of the roughly 700 donors and used that subset as a discovery cohort. Every repertoire in the discovery cohort had been generated on one and the same sequencing platform. Both class I and class II loci were covered by HLA typing, at four-digit resolution. The number of typed donors differed by locus: about 629-630 for A, B, C, DRB1 and DQB1; 500 to 550 for DQA1; some 590 for DPA1; and about 470 for DPB1. Because of strong linkage in the cohort, 5 or 6 DR-DQ haplotypes were treated as single units for association and clustering. Among some 400 genotyped donors of the cohort, an average of around 250,000 unique TCR beta nucleotide sequences was sequenced per donor, of which 15% to 20% were non-productive.

On the study overall, not on this receptor specifically: Presence/absence analyses assumed roughly uniform sequencing depth across donors, an assumption that may not hold. While some public TCRs were present in many individuals, most TCR sequences turned up only very rarely across donors. A later analysis found that TCR association rates varied across HLA loci, with DRB1 alleles showing the most associated TCRs and HLA-C alleles the fewest. A few of the identified cytomegalovirus-associated TCR beta chains were confirmed in vitro to be specific for cytomegalovirus antigens. Compared with the roughly 670-donor mean, donors in an Asian-associated ancestry cluster had fewer N-insertions in productive TCRs, according to a later genetic analysis. In an earlier analysis of some 540 of the donors, most TCR beta V segments appeared in productive rearrangements about 90% or about 30% of the time, broadly matching IMGT annotations. The study listed 164 TCR beta chains as associated with cytomegalovirus. Because HLA typing was unavailable for some donors at each locus, only the typed subset was used in association tests. Compared with equally common non-associated chains, HLA-associated TCR beta chains in a later analysis were more clonally expanded and had lower generation probabilities. The earlier analysis of approximately 590 of the donors excluded 15 to 20 rarely observed V segments, including chromosome 9 orphons, because counts were too low. According to a later analysis, parvovirus B19, influenza, CMV and Epstein-Barr virus appeared linked to several top co-occurrence clusters. V-gene and J-gene trimming of TCR beta chains was associated with a missense DCLRE1C variant in a later genetic analysis, and the association was replicated in an independent cohort. A further reported finding was that TCR beta sequences accurately predicted the HLA-A and HLA-B alleles for most subjects in the first cohort. The authors suggested that the approach could potentially be extended to other disease states and immunological phenotypes. Only TCR beta chains were sequenced in this cohort, and the absence of alpha or paired-chain data limited detectable features. Strong co-occurrence of HLA alleles, especially DR and DQ, made assigning TCR associations to individual alleles difficult. A group of highly shared sequence variants was considered likely to be a technical artifact of the sequencing pipeline. Most CMV-associated TCR beta chains appeared to be HLA-restricted in a later analysis, and the HLA associations seemed to be driven largely by CMV exposure. Some IMGT-functional V segments, including TRBV6-2 and TRBV6-3, could not be told apart with the 87-base-pair reads, so those segments were excluded. Linkage disequilibrium might explain the correlated functional status among segregating V segments, but an unknown experimental factor could not be excluded. The only immune exposure information available for the cohort was CMV serostatus. Cytomegalovirus status was reported to be diagnosed by the classifier with high specificity and sensitivity in both the original and validation cohorts. A later analysis associated about 17,000 TCR beta sequences with specific HLA alleles at a false discovery rate of 0.05.

Relative to germline, V is 3 bases shorter and J is 9 bases shorter, with 11 bases between their ends. The germline V gene (reference sequence) sets CDR1 to DFQATT and CDR2 to SNEGSKA. The CDR3 measures 11 amino acids from cysteine to phenylalanine. Only the CDR3 part of the read is kept: 33 bases, read in frame from the first base. Library creation used the immunoSEQ multiplex PCR assay. The multiplex PCR relied on a mix of 60 forward primers for TCR Vbeta segments and 13 reverse primers for TCR Jbeta segments. The CDR3 region of rearranged TCR beta genes was amplified from genomic DNA with a multiplex PCR assay. Amplified TCR beta libraries were sequenced as 87-base-pair reads on the Illumina HiSeq System. The published analysis was carried out like this. A later analysis counted some 74 million unique TCR beta chains across the 500 to 850 repertoires, and roughly 9.9 million of these chains were shared by at least two donors. A nearest-neighbor algorithm error-corrected the raw reads and collapsed the reads into unique sequences, merging closely related sequences to remove PCR and sequencing errors. V, D and J gene segments were assigned by aligning CDR3 sequences to IMGT reference sequences. Each retained sequence needed at least a six-nucleotide match to both a V gene segment and a J gene segment. Rearrangements were classified as productive when the CDR3 lacked stop codons and remained in frame with V and J, and all other rearrangements were classified as non-productive. CDR3 was defined by IMGT convention, running from the second conserved V-encoded cysteine to the conserved J-encoded phenylalanine. In an earlier analysis of 587 of the donors, sequences lacking an unambiguous match to a single V gene segment were excluded. An earlier analysis of a few hundred of the donors classified V segments as functional when productive rearrangements were above 56.7% and as segregating when the standard deviation between donors was above 5%. A statistical classification framework was built for diagnosing cytomegalovirus status from the catalog of TCR beta chain sequences. In a later analysis, TCR nucleotide sequences were compared against IMGT/GENE-DB human TR gene sequences so that V and J genes could be assigned. A later analysis assigned CDR3 sequences and most-parsimonious VDJ recombination scenarios with the TCRdist pipeline. In a later analysis, each TCR beta chain was defined by its CDR3 amino acid sequence together with its V-gene family, and reads without a unique V-gene family were excluded. In a later analysis, fewer than 650 highly shared, low-generation-probability nucleotide sequences were removed to address suspected cross-contamination and a sequencing artifact. A later analysis calculated a clonal expansion index for each public chain from normalized within-repertoire ranks of inferred template counts. Generation probabilities in a later analysis came from a VDJ recombination model fitted to out-of-frame rearrangements, and those results were checked against IGoR. In a later analysis, hypergeometric tests were used to score TCR-TCR, TCR-HLA and TCR-CMV co-occurrence, with a repertoire-size bias correction applied to TCR pairs. A later analysis estimated false discovery rates by permuting HLA or CMV assignments 20 times. In a later analysis, co-occurring TCRs were grouped using DBSCAN, and TCRdist sequence similarity was added for clustering within HLA-allele-positive subsets. Repertoires with fewer than 30,000 or more than 120,000 public chains, plus five repertoires with anomalous nucleotide sharing, were excluded from co-occurrence clustering. TCRdb provides this immuneACCESS table in a form limited to in-frame rearrangements. Some clones are lacking; in checked studies, under half of them reflect an unresolved V gene, and why the rest are absent is not known. For V, J and clone size, that table is used; D and trimming come from the DNA. For this sample there are under 200,000 clones; approximately 77% appear just once. The ten largest clones represent roughly 3.5% of the sample.

In total, fewer than 750 healthy bone marrow donors made up the cohort. At the time of sampling, every cohort member was nominally healthy, though immune exposures that went unrecorded were likely present. The donor tested CMV seropositive, placing the donor among the 289 seropositive members of the cohort. Each donor provided a peripheral blood sample, and peripheral blood mononuclear cells were used for TCR beta sequencing. The Qiagen DNeasy Blood Extraction Kit was used to extract genomic DNA from the blood cell samples. The TCR was taken from a man under 40 in good health and CMV-seropositive. Source material: PBMCs. This receptor chain uses TRBV20-1 and TRBJ1-1; the D gene identity is not certain. The nucleotide sequence reads TGCAGTGCTAGTTCGGGGATTCAAGCTTTCTTT. It specifies CSASSGIQAFF.